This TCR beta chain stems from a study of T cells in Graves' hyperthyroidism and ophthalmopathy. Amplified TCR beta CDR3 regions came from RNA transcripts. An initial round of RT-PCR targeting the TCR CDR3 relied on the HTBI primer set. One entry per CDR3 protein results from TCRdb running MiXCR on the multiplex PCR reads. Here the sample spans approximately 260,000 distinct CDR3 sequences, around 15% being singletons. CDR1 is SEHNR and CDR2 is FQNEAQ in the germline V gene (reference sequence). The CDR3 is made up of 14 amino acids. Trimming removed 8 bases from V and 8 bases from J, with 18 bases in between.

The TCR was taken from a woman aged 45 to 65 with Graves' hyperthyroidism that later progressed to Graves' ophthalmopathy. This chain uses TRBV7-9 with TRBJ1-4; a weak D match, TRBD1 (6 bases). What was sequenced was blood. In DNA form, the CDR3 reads TGTGCCAGCTCCCTGATGGGGGCTGAGGAAAAACTGTTTTTT. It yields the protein CASSLMGAEEKLFF. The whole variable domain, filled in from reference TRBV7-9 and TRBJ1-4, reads DTGVSQNPRHKITKRGQNVTFRCDPISEHNRLYWYRQTLGQGPEFLTYFQNEAQLEKSRLLSDRFSAERPKGSFSTLEIQRTEQGDSAMYLCASSLMGAEEKLFFGSGTQLSVL.